A selection of T cell receptor beta chains follows, all from one sample in a study of Ad26.COV2.S vaccination and SARS-CoV-2 variants. Using immunoSEQ multiplex PCR, the repertoire was profiled, and TCRdb retains in-frame clones only, with some absent. The table records roughly 320,000 clones, about nine tenths of them present only once. The source material was peripheral blood, sampled in a trial of Ad26.COV2.S vaccine versus placebo. These receptors were taken from a person between 18 and 65 years old who received the Ad26.COV2.S COVID-19 vaccine or a placebo. CDR3s include the opening cysteine and the closing phenylalanine or tryptophan. Fields, in order: V gene, clone size, J gene, CDR3 protein. Only part of the rows carry a size: once, few, many, or a class if the clone is expanded.

TRBV5-8	.	TRBJ1-2	CASSPTTGLANYGYTF
TRBV7-8	few	TRBJ1-3	CASSFTQGIGNTIYF
TRBV9	.	TRBJ2-2	CASSVGASVNTGELFF
TRBV20-1	once	TRBJ2-7	CSASVRTGDSEQYF
TRBV20-1	.	TRBJ1-6	CSASVQSFGNSPLHF
TRBV18	.	TRBJ2-7	CASSPMAYEQYF
TRBV18	.	TRBJ2-1	CASSPARVGYNEQFF
TRBV19	.	TRBJ1-1	CASSTTLTEAFF
TRBV30	.	TRBJ1-1	CAYKGPMNTEAFF
TRBV5-1	.	TRBJ2-7	CASSLGDEQYF
TRBV18	.	TRBJ2-7	CASSPGTRGYEQYF
TRBV29-1	.	TRBJ2-3	CSVSNRGSTDTQYF
TRBV6-2/TRBV6-3	.	TRBJ2-7	CASSYSQGWYEQYF
TRBV5-1	.	TRBJ1-3	CASSIQGAGNTIYF
TRBV5-4	.	TRBJ2-2	CASSSELAGGRGGELFF
TRBV11-2	.	TRBJ1-2	CASRTSGTGAGYTF
TRBV5-6	once	TRBJ2-7	CASSPWDRIYYEQYF
TRBV27	.	TRBJ2-3	CASSPPPQGPDTQYF
TRBV4-2	.	TRBJ2-2	CASSNSDSKDRTGELFF
TRBV19	once	TRBJ1-2	CASSIPVGQGYTF
TRBV6-5	.	TRBJ2-7	CASNTLWTSYYEQYF
TRBV7-2	.	TRBJ1-2	CASSLDSLYGYTF
TRBV19	.	TRBJ2-1	CASNPGFGLNNEQFF
TRBV25-1	.	TRBJ1-5	CASSQGARNQPQHF
TRBV6-1	many	TRBJ2-7	CASSETYEQYF
TRBV29-1	.	TRBJ2-1	CSVDIAGGPYNEQFF
TRBV5-4	few	TRBJ1-3	CGSSSGGWNSGNTIYF
TRBV2	few	TRBJ1-6	CASSQDTSTPLHF
TRBV5-1	.	TRBJ2-5	CASSLVTQETQYF
TRBV30	.	TRBJ1-3	CAWSVGGLSSGNTIYF
TRBV6-4	.	TRBJ1-5	CASSPGENQPQHF
TRBV30	.	TRBJ2-5	CAWSRQGSPSQYF
TRBV5-4	.	TRBJ2-3	CASGWRGAGDTQYF
TRBV27	.	TRBJ1-2	CASSLRSNYGYTF
TRBV19	.	TRBJ1-5	CASSPTGGANQPQHF
TRBV7-8	.	TRBJ2-3	CASSSGQGRADTQYF